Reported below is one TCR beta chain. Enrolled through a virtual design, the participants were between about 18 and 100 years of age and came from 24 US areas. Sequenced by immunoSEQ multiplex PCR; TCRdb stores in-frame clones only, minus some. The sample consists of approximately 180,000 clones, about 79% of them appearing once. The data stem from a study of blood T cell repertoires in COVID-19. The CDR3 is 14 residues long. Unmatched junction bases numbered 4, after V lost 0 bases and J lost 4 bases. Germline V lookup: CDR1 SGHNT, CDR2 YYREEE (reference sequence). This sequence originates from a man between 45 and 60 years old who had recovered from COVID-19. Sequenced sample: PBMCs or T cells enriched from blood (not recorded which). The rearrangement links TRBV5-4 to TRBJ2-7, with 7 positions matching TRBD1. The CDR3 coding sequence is TGTGCCAGCAGCTTGGACAGGGGTGCTTACGAGCAGTACTTC. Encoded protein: CASSLDRGAYEQYF. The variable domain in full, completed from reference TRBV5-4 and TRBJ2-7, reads ETGVTQSPTHLIKTRGQQVTLRCSSQSGHNTVSWYQQALGQGPQFIFQYYREEENGRGNFPPRFSGLQFPNYSSELNVNALELDDSALYLCASSLDRGAYEQYFGPGTRLTVT.